The entry that follows covers one T cell receptor beta chain sequence. No antigen is known for it. Germline CDR1 is SGHAT and CDR2 is FQNNGV. V was cut by 3 bases and J by 2 bases, with 13 bases left in between. The CDR3 has 15 residues. These data belong to a study of T cells in Graves' hyperthyroidism and ophthalmopathy. Study findings and constraints: The model's output predicted ophthalmopathy at a median of around 7 months prior to onset.

The CDR3 regions of TCR beta were amplified from RNA transcripts. Using the HTBI primer set, a first-round RT-PCR was run on the TCR CDR3. TCRdb reanalysed the multiplex PCR reads using MiXCR and keeps one entry per CDR3 protein. Of around 800,000 distinct CDR3 sequences in the sample, 35% to 45% were seen once. J is TRBJ1-1 and V is TRBV11-2; D might be TRBD1 (5 bases). Sequenced sample: blood. This clonotype originated in a man between 18 and 29 years old with Graves' hyperthyroidism. The CDR3 is CASSFKGRPNTEAFF. The CDR3 DNA follows: TGTGCCAGCAGCTTCAAGGGGCGTCCAAACACTGAAGCTTTCTTT.